This is a list of T cell receptor beta chains from one sample in a study of T cell responses to AZD1222 COVID-19 vaccine. Sequencing used immunoSEQ multiplex PCR; TCRdb keeps in-frame clones, though not all of them. The sample lists 95,000 to 110,000 clones, approximately 90% seen once, with around 5% in the top ten. Sample: peripheral blood, taken 28 days after the second AZD1222 dose. These receptors were collected from an adult who received the AZD1222 COVID-19 vaccine. Both conserved end residues are part of each CDR3. A D gene is named only where the DNA matches it firmly. Not all rows give a size; the values are once, few, many and, for expanded clones, a class.

v_gene: TRBV6-5; j_gene: TRBJ1-1; d_gene: .; abundance: .; CDR3nt: TGTGCCAGCAGTAAAAATTCGGGGAACACTGAAGCTTTCTTT; CDR3aa: CASSKNSGNTEAFF
v_gene: TRBV11-2; j_gene: TRBJ2-3; d_gene: .; abundance: .; CDR3nt: TGTGCCAGCAGCAAGGGTTGGGATACGCAGTATTTT; CDR3aa: CASSKGWDTQYF
v_gene: TRBV6-5; j_gene: TRBJ1-5; d_gene: .; abundance: .; CDR3nt: TGTGCCAGCAGTATGGGCCTCAATCAGCCCCAGCATTTT; CDR3aa: CASSMGLNQPQHF
v_gene: TRBV19; j_gene: TRBJ2-7; d_gene: .; abundance: .; CDR3nt: TGTGCCAGTAGTGTCCGACAGGACCAAAGCTCCTACGAGCAGTACTTC; CDR3aa: CASSVRQDQSSYEQYF
v_gene: TRBV9; j_gene: TRBJ2-3; d_gene: TRBD2; abundance: .; CDR3nt: TGTGCCAGCAGCGTAGCTACCGTAGCGGGGGGCTCAGATACGCAGTATTTT; CDR3aa: CASSVATVAGGSDTQYF
v_gene: TRBV10-3; j_gene: TRBJ2-1; d_gene: TRBD2; abundance: .; CDR3nt: TGTGCCCGCTCCGACCCCGGGACTAGCAATGAGCAGTTCTTC; CDR3aa: CARSDPGTSNEQFF
v_gene: TRBV7-2; j_gene: TRBJ2-5; d_gene: .; abundance: .; CDR3nt: TGTGCCAGCAGCTTTACAGGGATGGGGACCCAGTACTTC; CDR3aa: CASSFTGMGTQYF
v_gene: TRBV12-5; j_gene: TRBJ2-7; d_gene: .; abundance: .; CDR3nt: TGTGCTAGTGGACAGCTCTCCTACGAGCAGTACTTC; CDR3aa: CASGQLSYEQYF
v_gene: TRBV7-2; j_gene: TRBJ1-2; d_gene: .; abundance: .; CDR3nt: TGTGCCAGCAGCTTAGTATGGGAACAGTTAAATGGCTACACCTTC; CDR3aa: CASSLVWEQLNGYTF
v_gene: TRBV3-1/TRBV3-2; j_gene: TRBJ1-5; d_gene: .; abundance: .; CDR3nt: TGTGCCAGCAGCTCCATGGCGACGGGCAATCAGCCCCAGCATTTT; CDR3aa: CASSSMATGNQPQHF
v_gene: TRBV5-1; j_gene: TRBJ2-7; d_gene: .; abundance: .; CDR3nt: TGCGCCAGCAGCCTGGAGGCAGGGTTCTCCTACGAGCAGTACTTC; CDR3aa: CASSLEAGFSYEQYF
v_gene: TRBV5-4; j_gene: TRBJ2-3; d_gene: .; abundance: .; CDR3nt: TGTGCCAGCAGCTTGCCCCTCGGGGGAGATACGCAGTATTTT; CDR3aa: CASSLPLGGDTQYF
v_gene: TRBV6-5; j_gene: TRBJ1-3; d_gene: .; abundance: .; CDR3nt: TGTGCCAGCAGTTATTCCGGGAGATCTGGAAACACCATATATTTT; CDR3aa: CASSYSGRSGNTIYF
v_gene: TRBV6-2/TRBV6-3; j_gene: TRBJ2-4; d_gene: .; abundance: .; CDR3nt: TGTGCCAGCAGCTTGCCCTCAAGGGGAAACATTCAGTACTTC; CDR3aa: CASSLPSRGNIQYF
v_gene: TRBV28; j_gene: TRBJ2-3; d_gene: .; abundance: once; CDR3nt: TGTGCCAGCAGTCCCCCGCCCTCTGATACGCAGTATTTT; CDR3aa: CASSPPPSDTQYF
v_gene: TRBV24-1; j_gene: TRBJ1-5; d_gene: TRBD1; abundance: once; CDR3nt: TGTGCCACCAGTGATGGGGACAGATATCAGCCCCAGCATTTT; CDR3aa: CATSDGDRYQPQHF
v_gene: TRBV21-1; j_gene: TRBJ1-4; d_gene: .; abundance: .; CDR3nt: TGTGCCAGCAGCACCTCGGGAAAACTGTTTTTT; CDR3aa: CASSTSGKLFF
v_gene: TRBV19; j_gene: TRBJ1-2; d_gene: TRBD1; abundance: .; CDR3nt: TGTGCCAGTAGTGCCCAGGGGGCAGGGAATGGCTACACCTTC; CDR3aa: CASSAQGAGNGYTF
v_gene: TRBV6-5; j_gene: TRBJ1-6; d_gene: .; abundance: .; CDR3nt: TGTGCCACCGCCTTACATTATAATTCACCCCTCCACTTT; CDR3aa: CATALHYNSPLHF
v_gene: TRBV5-6; j_gene: TRBJ2-6; d_gene: .; abundance: .; CDR3nt: TGTGCCAGCAGCTTGGGCGCGGCAGGCTACTCTGGGGCCAACGTCCTGACTTTC; CDR3aa: CASSLGAAGYSGANVLTF
v_gene: TRBV6-5; j_gene: TRBJ1-4; d_gene: .; abundance: .; CDR3nt: TGTGCCAGCAGTTACGGCATTAACCCCGAAAAACTGTTTTTT; CDR3aa: CASSYGINPEKLFF
v_gene: TRBV19; j_gene: TRBJ1-1; d_gene: .; abundance: few; CDR3nt: TGTGCCAGTAGTATTACCGACAGCAACACTGAAGCTTTCTTT; CDR3aa: CASSITDSNTEAFF
v_gene: TRBV6-1; j_gene: TRBJ2-7; d_gene: TRBD1; abundance: .; CDR3nt: TGTGCCAGCAGTGAAGTTGGGACAGGGTACGAGCAGTACTTC; CDR3aa: CASSEVGTGYEQYF
v_gene: TRBV5-4; j_gene: TRBJ1-2; d_gene: .; abundance: .; CDR3nt: TGTGCCAGCAGCTTGGGGACCCCGTCGGGCTATGGCTACACCTTC; CDR3aa: CASSLGTPSGYGYTF
v_gene: TRBV13; j_gene: TRBJ2-7; d_gene: .; abundance: .; CDR3nt: TGTGCCAGCAGCACTACAGGGTCCTACGAGCAGTACTTC; CDR3aa: CASSTTGSYEQYF
v_gene: TRBV3-1/TRBV3-2; j_gene: TRBJ1-6; d_gene: TRBD1; abundance: .; CDR3nt: TGTGCCAGCAGCCCTGACAGGGGGAATTCACCCCTCCACTTT; CDR3aa: CASSPDRGNSPLHF
v_gene: TRBV9; j_gene: TRBJ1-6; d_gene: TRBD1; abundance: .; CDR3nt: TGTGCCAGCAGCCGGGGACAGGGTGGCTCACCCCTCCACTTT; CDR3aa: CASSRGQGGSPLHF
v_gene: TRBV18; j_gene: TRBJ2-7; d_gene: TRBD2; abundance: .; CDR3nt: TGTGCCAGCTCACCACCCGGGACTAGCGGGGGGTATGAGCAGTACTTC; CDR3aa: CASSPPGTSGGYEQYF
v_gene: TRBV7-2; j_gene: TRBJ1-6; d_gene: .; abundance: .; CDR3nt: TGTGCCAGCAGCTTAGAAATGAACAGCAATAATTCACCCCTCCACTTT; CDR3aa: CASSLEMNSNNSPLHF
v_gene: TRBV9; j_gene: TRBJ2-7; d_gene: TRBD1; abundance: .; CDR3nt: TGTGCCAGCAGCCCCCGATCGACAGGGTCGGGGACCTACGAGCAGTACTTC; CDR3aa: CASSPRSTGSGTYEQYF
v_gene: TRBV29-1; j_gene: TRBJ1-1; d_gene: .; abundance: .; CDR3nt: TGCAGCGCCCCGACAGCCGGAATGAACACTGAAGCTTTCTTT; CDR3aa: CSAPTAGMNTEAFF
v_gene: TRBV9; j_gene: TRBJ2-2; d_gene: .; abundance: once; CDR3nt: TGTGCCAGCAGCGTAGGTGGCAGGGGGAACACCGGGGAGCTGTTTTTT; CDR3aa: CASSVGGRGNTGELFF
v_gene: TRBV7-2; j_gene: TRBJ2-7; d_gene: TRBD1; abundance: .; CDR3nt: TGTGCCAGCAGCTTAGCTGGGACAGGGGGTTACTACGAGCAGTACTTC; CDR3aa: CASSLAGTGGYYEQYF
v_gene: TRBV19; j_gene: TRBJ1-4; d_gene: .; abundance: .; CDR3nt: TGTGCCAGTAGTATAGCCCCGGGACGGGTGGGTGAAAAACTGTTTTTT; CDR3aa: CASSIAPGRVGEKLFF
v_gene: TRBV6-5; j_gene: TRBJ1-5; d_gene: .; abundance: .; CDR3nt: TGTGCCACCAAAATCGCAGGGGATAGCAATCAGCCCCAGCATTTT; CDR3aa: CATKIAGDSNQPQHF
v_gene: TRBV7-8; j_gene: TRBJ2-1; d_gene: .; abundance: .; CDR3nt: TGTGCCAGCAGCCCACGGACCGATTTCTCCTACAATGAGCAGTTCTTC; CDR3aa: CASSPRTDFSYNEQFF
v_gene: TRBV5-1; j_gene: TRBJ2-3; d_gene: TRBD2; abundance: .; CDR3nt: TGCGCCAGCGGACTAGTTCAATTGAGTGCAGATATGCAGTATTTT; CDR3aa: CASGLVQLSADMQYF
v_gene: TRBV28; j_gene: TRBJ2-1; d_gene: .; abundance: .; CDR3nt: TGTGCCAGCAGCGGAAATGGAATTTCCTACAATGAGCAGTTCTTC; CDR3aa: CASSGNGISYNEQFF
v_gene: TRBV7-3; j_gene: TRBJ1-1; d_gene: .; abundance: .; CDR3nt: TGTGCCAGCAGCCCAACCGCCCCAACACTTGGCACTGAAGCTTTCTTT; CDR3aa: CASSPTAPTLGTEAFF
v_gene: TRBV18; j_gene: TRBJ2-7; d_gene: .; abundance: .; CDR3nt: TGTGCCAGCTCCCCTCCCGCCGGCCCACCCGAGCAGTACTTC; CDR3aa: CASSPPAGPPEQYF
v_gene: TRBV4-2; j_gene: TRBJ1-3; d_gene: .; abundance: once; CDR3nt: TGTGCCATCTCCATTACTCCAGAGGACACCATATATTTT; CDR3aa: CAISITPEDTIYF
v_gene: TRBV6-1; j_gene: TRBJ2-7; d_gene: .; abundance: .; CDR3nt: TGTGCCAGCAGTGAAGGACAGACCTACGAGCAGTACTTC; CDR3aa: CASSEGQTYEQYF
v_gene: TRBV15; j_gene: TRBJ1-3; d_gene: .; abundance: .; CDR3nt: TGTGCCACCAGCAGAGCAGACACTCACTCTGGAAACACCATATATTTT; CDR3aa: CATSRADTHSGNTIYF
v_gene: TRBV6-5; j_gene: TRBJ2-2; d_gene: TRBD1; abundance: once; CDR3nt: TGTGCCAGCAGCCGGGACAGGGTAAACACCGGGGAGCTGTTTTTT; CDR3aa: CASSRDRVNTGELFF
v_gene: TRBV18; j_gene: TRBJ1-2; d_gene: TRBD1; abundance: once; CDR3nt: TGTGCCAGCTCACCGATCCCAAGACAGGGTGAACGGGGCTACACCTTC; CDR3aa: CASSPIPRQGERGYTF
v_gene: TRBV7-2; j_gene: TRBJ1-6; d_gene: .; abundance: .; CDR3nt: TGTGCCAGCAGCCTCTGGGAGAGGAGTTCACCCCTCCACTTT; CDR3aa: CASSLWERSSPLHF
v_gene: TRBV6-5; j_gene: TRBJ1-4; d_gene: .; abundance: .; CDR3nt: TGTGCCAGCAGTTTCACCTCAACTAATGAAAAACTGTTTTTT; CDR3aa: CASSFTSTNEKLFF
v_gene: TRBV19; j_gene: TRBJ2-5; d_gene: TRBD1; abundance: .; CDR3nt: TGTGCCAGTAGTATAGATGGGACAGGGGGAGAACAAGAGACCCAGTACTTC; CDR3aa: CASSIDGTGGEQETQYF
v_gene: TRBV3-1/TRBV3-2; j_gene: TRBJ2-7; d_gene: TRBD1; abundance: few; CDR3nt: TGTGCCAGCAGCATAGACAGGGCCGAGCAGTACTTC; CDR3aa: CASSIDRAEQYF
v_gene: TRBV7-9; j_gene: TRBJ1-1; d_gene: .; abundance: .; CDR3nt: TGTGCCAGCAGCCCAAAAGGGGACACTGAAGCTTTCTTT; CDR3aa: CASSPKGDTEAFF
v_gene: TRBV21-1; j_gene: TRBJ2-7; d_gene: .; abundance: few; CDR3nt: TGTGCCAGCAGCACCACGAGGGCTGCCAGTTCCTACGAGCAGTACTTC; CDR3aa: CASSTTRAASSYEQYF
v_gene: TRBV6-5; j_gene: TRBJ1-2; d_gene: .; abundance: .; CDR3nt: TGTGCCAGCAGTTCCCAACGTCTGGGCTATGGCTACACCTTC; CDR3aa: CASSSQRLGYGYTF
v_gene: TRBV7-8; j_gene: TRBJ2-1; d_gene: .; abundance: .; CDR3nt: TGTGCCAGCAGCTTACCTCCCGGGGGGCGCATTGATGAGCAGTTCTTC; CDR3aa: CASSLPPGGRIDEQFF
v_gene: TRBV12-3/TRBV12-4; j_gene: TRBJ1-1; d_gene: .; abundance: .; CDR3nt: TGTGCCAGCAGCCTTGGGGGGGGCGCTGAAGCTTTCTTT; CDR3aa: CASSLGGGAEAFF